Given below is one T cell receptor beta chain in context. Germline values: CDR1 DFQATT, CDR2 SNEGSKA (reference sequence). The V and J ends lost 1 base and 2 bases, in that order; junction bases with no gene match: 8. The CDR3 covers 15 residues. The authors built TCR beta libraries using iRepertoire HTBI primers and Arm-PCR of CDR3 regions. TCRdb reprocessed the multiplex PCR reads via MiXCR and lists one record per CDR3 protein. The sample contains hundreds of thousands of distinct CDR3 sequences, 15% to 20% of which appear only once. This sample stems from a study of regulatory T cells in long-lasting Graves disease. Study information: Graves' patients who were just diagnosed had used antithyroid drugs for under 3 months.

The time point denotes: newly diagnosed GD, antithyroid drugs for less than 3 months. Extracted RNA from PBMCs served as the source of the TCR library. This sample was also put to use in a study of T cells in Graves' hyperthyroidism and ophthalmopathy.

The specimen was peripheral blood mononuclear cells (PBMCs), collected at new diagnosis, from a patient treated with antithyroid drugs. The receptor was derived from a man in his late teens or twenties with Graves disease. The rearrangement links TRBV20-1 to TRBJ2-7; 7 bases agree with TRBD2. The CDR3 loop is CSARVGSGTAYEQYF. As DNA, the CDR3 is TGCAGTGCTAGAGTCGGGAGCGGGACCGCCTACGAGCAGTACTTC.